This TCR beta chain was identified during a study of shared clonotypes between healthy human individuals. Study-wide results and caveats: Sharing across four donors was highest in naive CD4 (roughly 5%) and lowest in memory CD8 (about 0.4%).

The sorted-subset replicate PCRs were given about 200 ng DNA, which is around 29,000 T cell genomes. Produced via immunoSEQ multiplex PCR; TCRdb's table is partial and in-frame only. Counted here are approximately 640,000 clones, approximately 79% occurring once; the ten biggest clones make up about 2%. The CDR3 has 15 amino acids. This clone has only a few counts. The target antigen is unknown. The chain joins TRBV21-1 to TRBJ2-7; the table's D call, TRBD1, has no DNA check behind it. TRBV21-1 is an annotated pseudogene. Sequencing used memory CD4+ T cells sorted from blood. Specified subset: CD45RA-negative fraction. The sequence was obtained from a woman aged 30 to 39 in good health. CDR3 nucleotide sequence: TGTGCCAGCAGCAACCCAGGACAGGCCACCTACGAGCAGTACTTC. Its protein product is CASSNPGQATYEQYF.